This passage covers 26 T cell receptor beta chains from one sample sequenced in a study of shared clonotypes between healthy human individuals. Here immunoSEQ multiplex PCR was the method, and the copy in TCRdb shows in-frame clones only, minus some. The repertoire holds approximately 2.1 million clones, with approximately 93% as singletons. Sample: naive CD4+ T cells from PBMCs. Noted subset: CD45RA+ positively selected. These receptors were obtained from a man younger than 35 in good health. Some clones in this sample may be carry-over from other donors' samples.

The chain joins TRBV30 to TRBJ2-2; unclear D gene. The CDR3 spans 13 residues. The germline CDR1 and CDR2 sequences are GTSNPN and SVGIG (reference sequence). V shed 2 bases and J shed 5 bases, with 9 bases lying between them. The CDR3 DNA is TGTGCCTGGAGTCTCATGGGGACCGGGGAGCTGTTTTTT. Amino acids: CAWSLMGTGELFF.

This sequence joins TRBV7-2 and TRBJ2-1; no clear D gene. V gave up 5 bases and J gave up 10 bases, with 18 bases separating them. CDR1 is SGHTA, CDR2 FQGNSA, per germline. The CDR3 consists of 14 residues. The CDR3 DNA reads TGTGCCAGCAGCCGCTTAGGCCCAGGTGGGGAGCAGTTCTTC. It translates to CASSRLGPGGEQFF.

This rearrangement joins TRBV29-1 to TRBJ2-3, with D possibly being TRBD1 or TRBD2 (5 bases each). Trimming took off 7 bases at V and 8 bases at J, with 16 bases between the two ends. The CDR3 length is 12 residues. Germline lookup yields CDR1 SQVTM and CDR2 ANQGSEA. CDR3 amino acids: CSGGPTAGTQYF. DNA of the CDR3: TGCAGCGGGGGCCCGACCGCGGGTACGCAGTATTTT.

The chain carries TRBV5-1 and TRBJ2-2; TRBD2 agrees at 7 bases. CDR3 length: 14 amino acids. Per germline, CDR1 SGHRS and CDR2 YFSETQ. Trimming removed 3 bases from V and 7 bases from J; junction bases left unmatched: 6. As DNA, the CDR3 is TGCGCCAGCAGCTGGGAGCGGGGAATCGGGGAGCTGTTTTTT. This sequence encodes CASSWERGIGELFF.

This chain uses TRBV29-1 with TRBJ2-3; D gene unclear. The CDR3 spans 11 residues. CDR1 and CDR2 from the germline V gene are SQVTM and ANQGSEA. Between the trimmed V and J ends, which lost 5 bases and 6 bases, there was a span of 9 bases. The CDR3 sequence: CSVTDMDTQYF. CDR3 DNA sequence: TGCAGCGTTACCGACATGGATACGCAGTATTTT.

This clone showed up just once. This chain joins TRBV7-9 and TRBJ1-4, with D perhaps TRBD1 (5 bases). V dropped 5 bases and J dropped 7 bases, with 14 bases sitting between them. In germline, CDR1 is SEHNR, CDR2 FQNEAQ (reference sequence). The CDR3 extends over 14 amino acids. For the CDR3, the DNA is TGTGCCAGCAGCCCCGGGGGGGGGAGTGAAAAACTGTTTTTT. Its protein is CASSPGGGSEKLFF.

The chain employs TRBV5-1 and TRBJ2-2; either TRBD1 or TRBD2 may supply D (5 bases each). Deletions cut 4 bases from V and 5 bases from J, with 18 bases between. The length of the CDR3 is 16 residues. Germline CDR1 reads SGHRS; CDR2 reads YFSETQ. The chain's CDR3 is CASSRRRDPGTGELFF. DNA of the CDR3: TGCGCCAGCAGCCGACGCCGGGACCCTGGGACCGGGGAGCTGTTTTTT.

This chain links TRBV6-5 with TRBJ1-2; D not resolved. Germline V gene lookup returns CDR1 MNHEY and CDR2 SVGAGI. The V gene lost 5 bases and the J gene lost 2 bases, with 12 bases spanning the gap. This CDR3 has 14 amino acids. For the CDR3, the DNA is TGTGCCAGCAGTAGTGGCAGGTCAAACTATGGCTACACCTTC. Translated: CASSSGRSNYGYTF.

V usage is TRBV6-6 and J usage is TRBJ1-1, with D unclear. CDR1 is MNHNY and CDR2 is SVGAGI in the germline V gene (reference sequence). The CDR3 sequence is 15 residues long. The V end lost 2 bases, the J end lost 0 bases, and 10 bases lay between the germline ends. This CDR3 reads CASSYIRPMNTEAFF. CDR3 nucleotide sequence: TGTGCCAGCAGTTACATCAGGCCCATGAACACTGAAGCTTTCTTT.

The chain links TRBV2 to TRBJ1-1, with D unclear. In germline, CDR1 is SNHLY, CDR2 FYNNEI. The CDR3 loop spans 12 amino acids. The V end was cut by 8 bases, the J end by 3 bases, with 10 bases between. The CDR3 loop is CASGPSDTEAFF. The CDR3 nucleotides read TGTGCCAGCGGACCGTCCGACACTGAAGCTTTCTTT.

V is TRBV6-5 and J is TRBJ1-2, with D perhaps matching TRBD1 (6 bases). CDR3 length: 15 residues. Trimming took 5 bases from V and 4 from J, leaving 17 bases between them. CDR1 is MNHEY, CDR2 SVGAGI, per germline. CDR3 sequence (DNA): TGTGCCAGCAGTCCCCCTTTTGGACAGCCCTATGGCTACACCTTC. This sequence encodes CASSPPFGQPYGYTF.

The genes are TRBV5-6 and TRBJ1-4, with TRBD1 matching 7 bases. The CDR3 has 13 amino acids. V shed 3 bases, J shed 5 bases, and the junction held 1 base outside the gene matches. Germline V gene data show CDR1 as SGHDT and CDR2 as YYEEEE. The CDR3 loop reads CASSWDRNEKLFF. The DNA of the CDR3 is TGTGCCAGCAGCTGGGACAGAAATGAAAAACTGTTTTTT.

The chain uses TRBV6-1 and TRBJ1-3, with 7 bases matching TRBD1. The CDR3 loop spans 14 amino acids. From germline, CDR1 is MNHNS and CDR2 SASEGT. V trimming: 4 bases; J trimming: 5 bases; junction bases outside the gene matches: 5. CDR3: CASSGTGARNTIYF. For the CDR3, the DNA is TGTGCCAGCAGTGGCACAGGGGCTAGAAACACCATATATTTT.

CDR3 region: CASSVSRGQETQYF. Written as DNA, the CDR3 is TGTGCCAGCAGTGTTTCCCGCGGCCAAGAGACCCAGTACTTC. This chain joins TRBV6-1 and TRBJ2-5, with D hard to call. V lost 4 bases to trimming and J lost 1 base, with 10 bases between them. Germline V gives CDR1 MNHNS, CDR2 SASEGT. The CDR3 has 14 amino acids.

DNA of the CDR3: TGTGCCAGTAGTCCAATCGGAGGGACGCAAACCTACGAGCAGTACTTC. Protein product: CASSPIGGTQTYEQYF. The chain has TRBV19 and TRBJ2-7, with D maybe TRBD2 (6 bases). Trimming cost V 5 bases and J 2 bases, with 19 bases left between them. The CDR3 totals 16 residues. Germline V lookup: CDR1 LNHDA, CDR2 SQIVND (reference sequence).

This clone was seen once. The rearrangement uses TRBV10-2 and TRBJ1-1, with D possibly matching TRBD1 (5 bases). Deletions cut 8 bases from V and 3 bases from J, with 13 bases between. The CDR3 sequence is 13 residues long. Per the germline V gene, CDR1 is WSHSY and CDR2 is SAAADI. DNA of the CDR3: TGCGCCAGCCGGGGCGCAGGGTACACTGAAGCTTTCTTT. Protein: CASRGAGYTEAFF.

This clone was seen a handful of times. The rearrangement joins TRBV11-2 to TRBJ1-5; weak D call: TRBD1 (6 bases). This CDR3 spans 13 amino acids. Germline CDR1 and CDR2: SGHAT and FQNNGV. Deletions cut 6 bases from V and 2 bases from J, with 8 bases between. CDR3 residues: CASSAGGNQPQHF. The CDR3 DNA follows: TGTGCCAGCAGTGCAGGGGGCAATCAGCCCCAGCATTTT.

V and J are TRBV7-2 and TRBJ2-6; 7 positions agree with TRBD1. The germline CDR1 and CDR2 sequences are SGHTA and FQGNSA. The CDR3 runs to 17 residues. Losses at the gene ends were 2 bases for V and 2 bases for J; bases not matched to a gene: 6. CDR3 sequence reads: CASSLNKGTAGANVLTF. The DNA of the CDR3 is TGTGCCAGCAGCTTAAACAAAGGGACAGCTGGGGCCAACGTCCTGACTTTC.

The chain carries TRBV19 and TRBJ2-7; D uncertain. Germline-derived CDR1 and CDR2 are LNHDA and SQIVND (reference sequence). The CDR3 spans 13 residues. V was cut by 1 base and J by 2 bases, with 6 bases left in between. The CDR3 DNA reads TGTGCCAGTAGTATAGGTTGGGCCTACGAGCAGTACTTC. It yields the protein CASSIGWAYEQYF.

This chain connects TRBV9 to TRBJ2-1; TRBD2 matches 8 bases. Looked up from germline, CDR1 is SGDLS and CDR2 is YYNGEE. The CDR3 runs 15 residues. The trim removed 1 base at V and 2 bases at J, leaving 2 bases unmatched. CDR3 DNA: TGTGCCAGCAGCGTACTCGGGAGGGCCTACAATGAGCAGTTCTTC. Translating gives CASSVLGRAYNEQFF.

The chain carries TRBV5-1 and TRBJ2-2; weak D call: TRBD2 (6 bases). This CDR3 is 14 amino acids long. Between the trimmed V and J ends, which lost 4 bases and 4 bases, there was a span of 11 bases. Germline V gene lookup returns CDR1 SGHRS and CDR2 YFSETQ. DNA of the CDR3: TGCGCCAGCAGCCCGGGAGCGGGCACCGGGGAGCTGTTTTTT. Translation gives CASSPGAGTGELFF.

This rearrangement joins TRBV9 to TRBJ1-1; D is unclear. Looked up from germline, CDR1 is SGDLS and CDR2 is YYNGEE. The CDR3 runs to 13 residues. V shed 3 bases and J shed 3 bases, with 9 bases lying between them. The CDR3 DNA reads as TGTGCCAGCAGCGCCGGACGGCACACTGAAGCTTTCTTT. Amino acid sequence: CASSAGRHTEAFF.

With regard to this clone: The same CDR3 is also encoded by other DNA sequences in this sample. The gene calls are TRBV5-1 and TRBJ1-1, with 7 bases identical to TRBD1. From germline, CDR1 is SGHRS and CDR2 YFSETQ. This CDR3 is 15 amino acids long. Trimming cost V 0 bases and J 0 bases; bases outside gene matches: 2. The CDR3 sequence: CASSLGTGLNTEAFF. CDR3 bases: TGCGCCAGCAGCTTGGGGACAGGTCTGAACACTGAAGCTTTCTTT. The whole variable domain, remainder taken from reference TRBV5-1 and TRBJ1-1, is KAGVTQTPRYLIKTRGQQVTLSCSPISGHRSVSWYQQTPGQGLQFLFEYFSETQRNKGNFPGRFSGRQFSNSRSEMNVSTLELGDSALYLCASSLGTGLNTEAFFGQGTRLTVV.

This clone was seen only once. The rearrangement links TRBV7-8 to TRBJ1-1, with D perhaps TRBD1 (6 bases). Trimming took 4 bases from V and 4 from J, leaving 13 bases between them. The CDR3 length is 14 residues. Germline CDR1 SGHVS, CDR2 FQNEAQ. CDR3 in amino acids: CASSSESDSTEAFF. CDR3 nucleotides: TGTGCCAGCAGCTCCGAGTCGGACAGCACTGAAGCTTTCTTT.

V and J are TRBV29-1 and TRBJ2-3; 7 nucleotides align to TRBD2. The CDR3 loop spans 15 amino acids. V lost 7 bases to trimming and J lost 1 base; unmatched junction nucleotides: 11. CDR1 is SQVTM, CDR2 ANQGSEA, per germline. The DNA for the CDR3 is TGCAGCGCCCCCGGGACTAAACGAGGCACAGATACGCAGTATTTT. Protein product: CSAPGTKRGTDTQYF.

This rearrangement joins TRBV28 to TRBJ1-1; D call uncertain. Trimming removed 1 base at V and 8 bases at J, with 11 bases between. The germline gives CDR1 MDHEN, CDR2 SYDVKM. The CDR3 runs 13 residues. Here the CDR3 DNA reads TGTGCCAGCAGTTTATCCTCGGCCAGAGAAGCTTTCTTT. It encodes CASSLSSAREAFF.